Listed here are 15 T cell receptor beta chains from one sample, sequenced in a study of blood T cell repertoires in COVID-19. Produced via immunoSEQ multiplex PCR; TCRdb's table is partial and in-frame only. In the table there are about 200,000 clones, about 87% of which are singletons. Sequences were obtained from peripheral blood. These receptors all stem from a man in his fifties or sixties who had recovered from COVID-19.

V is TRBV19 and J is TRBJ1-5; D is undetermined. Germline V CDR1 and CDR2: LNHDA, SQIVND (reference sequence). The CDR3 contains 16 residues. Between the trimmed V and J ends, which lost 1 base and 3 bases, there was a span of 13 bases. The CDR3 DNA is TGTGCCAGTAGTATAGGAGTGGGGAGGCCCAATCAGCCCCAGCATTTT. Protein: CASSIGVGRPNQPQHF.

V and J are TRBV6-5 and TRBJ1-2; no reliable D call. In germline, CDR1 is MNHEY, CDR2 SVGAGI. Trimming cost V 4 bases and J 5 bases, with 5 bases left between them. The CDR3 spans 11 residues. The CDR3 bases are TGTGCCAGCAGTTCCGGGTATGGCTACACCTTC. It encodes CASSSGYGYTF.

This chain links TRBV12-3 or TRBV12-4 with TRBJ2-6; D remains ambiguous. V was pared by 7 bases and J by 0 bases, with 4 bases between. CDR3 length equals 13 residues. CDR3 region: CASTHSGANVLTF. DNA of the CDR3: TGTGCCAGCACCCACTCTGGGGCCAACGTCCTGACTTTC.

The J gene is TRBJ1-3, the V gene TRBV20-1, with D hard to call. Germline V gene lookup returns CDR1 DFQATT and CDR2 SNEGSKA (reference sequence). Trimming shortened V by 5 bases and J by 2 bases, and 4 bases separated the two germline ends. This CDR3 comprises 11 residues. The CDR3 loop reads CSASPGNTIYF. The CDR3 region has the DNA TGCAGTGCTTCTCCTGGAAACACCATATATTTT.

The rearrangement uses TRBV6-1 and TRBJ2-5; TRBD2 matches 8 bases. V shed 0 bases and J 5 bases; nucleotides not matched to a gene: 8. CDR1 and CDR2 (germline): MNHNS, SASEGT. The CDR3 is made up of 16 amino acids. The CDR3 protein is CASSEALAAQRETQYF. CDR3 coding DNA: TGTGCCAGCAGTGAAGCACTAGCGGCCCAACGGGAGACCCAGTACTTC.

The CDR3 loop is CASSQELGLEGSTDTQYF. CDR3 DNA sequence: TGCGCCAGCAGCCAAGAACTCGGACTAGAGGGTAGCACAGATACGCAGTATTTT. J is TRBJ2-3 and V is TRBV4-3; TRBD2 agrees at 7 bases. Unmatched junction bases numbered 9, after V lost 0 bases and J lost 0 bases. Germline V lookup: CDR1 LGHNA, CDR2 YSLEER. This CDR3 has 18 residues.

The J gene is TRBJ2-7, the V gene TRBV2, with 10 bases lining up with TRBD2. J was trimmed by 5 bases and V by 5 bases; bases with no gene match: 9. Looked up from germline, CDR1 is SNHLY and CDR2 is FYNNEI. CDR3 length: 15 residues. CDR3 protein: CASSRSEAGGNEQYF. The CDR3 DNA follows: TGTGCCAGCAGTAGGTCTGAAGCGGGAGGGAACGAGCAGTACTTC.

The CDR3 nucleotides read TGTGCCAGCGACCGCCCGGGTGCCCATGGCTACACCTTC. Encoded protein: CASDRPGAHGYTF. The genes are TRBV28 and TRBJ1-2; unclear D gene. Trimming shortened V by 8 bases and J by 6 bases, and 16 bases separated the two germline ends. CDR1 MDHEN and CDR2 SYDVKM come from the germline V gene. CDR3 length equals 13 residues.

The chain uses TRBV2 and TRBJ2-5, with 11 nucleotides matching TRBD1. V lost 6 bases and J lost 5; bases outside the gene matches: 11. CDR1 and CDR2 from the germline V gene are SNHLY and FYNNEI. CDR3 length equals 16 residues. DNA of the CDR3: TGTGCCAGCAGCCCAAGGACAGGGGGCTTGATGGAGACCCAGTACTTC. Residues: CASSPRTGGLMETQYF.

The CDR3 loop is CASSSHLQGNEQYF. The CDR3 coding sequence is TGTGCCAGCAGCTCGCACCTACAGGGTAACGAGCAGTACTTC. The chain couples TRBV11-2 to TRBJ2-7, with a possible D match to TRBD1 (6 bases). Looked up from germline, CDR1 is SGHAT and CDR2 is FQNNGV. With 4 bases removed from V and 5 bases from J, the gap between germline ends came to 15 bases. The CDR3 totals 14 residues. Together with reference TRBV11-2 and TRBJ2-7, the CDR3 gives the full variable domain: EAGVAQSPRYKIIEKRQSVAFWCNPISGHATLYWYQQILGQGPKLLIQFQNNGVVDDSQLPKDRFSAERLKGVDSTLKIQPAKLEDSAVYLCASSSHLQGNEQYFGPGTRLTVT.

V is TRBV3-1 (or the pseudogene TRBV3-2) and J is TRBJ2-1; 7 bases agree with TRBD1. Trimming cost V 0 bases and J 2 bases; bases outside gene matches: 10. Looked up from germline, CDR1 is LGHDT and CDR2 is YNNKEL (reference sequence). The CDR3 is 18 amino acids. The CDR3 sequence: CASSQESIRDRAYNEQFF. The CDR3 bases are TGTGCCAGCAGCCAAGAATCCATCCGGGACAGAGCCTACAATGAGCAGTTCTTC.

This clone was found a few times. The chain joins TRBV3-1 (or the pseudogene TRBV3-2) to TRBJ2-7; 8 positions agree with TRBD2. J gave up 6 bases and V 4 bases, and 11 bases lay outside the gene matches. This CDR3 spans 15 amino acids. CDR1 LGHDT and CDR2 YNNKEL come from the germline V gene (reference sequence). This chain's CDR3 is CASSPLAGGGGEQYF. The CDR3 nucleotides are TGTGCCAGCAGCCCATTGGCGGGGGGAGGAGGCGAGCAGTACTTC.

The V call is TRBV28, the J call TRBJ2-3; 9 nucleotides agree with TRBD1. Losses at the gene ends were 5 bases for V and 0 bases for J; bases not matched to a gene: 3. The CDR3 consists of 15 residues. Germline V gives CDR1 MDHEN, CDR2 SYDVKM. This chain's CDR3 is CASSPGTGSTDTQYF. CDR3 nucleotide sequence: TGTGCCAGCAGTCCCGGGACAGGGAGCACAGATACGCAGTATTTT.

The chain carries TRBV13 and TRBJ1-6; D ambiguous. The germline gives CDR1 PRHDT, CDR2 FYEKMQ (reference sequence). Trimming cost V 3 bases and J 5 bases, with 2 bases left between them. The CDR3 spans 12 residues. The CDR3 DNA is TGTGCCAGCAGCTTTAATAATTCACCCCTCCACTTT. It encodes CASSFNNSPLHF. The full variable domain, rest sourced from reference TRBV13 and TRBJ1-6, is AAGVIQSPRHLIKEKRETATLKCYPIPRHDTVYWYQQGPGQDPQFLISFYEKMQSDKGSIPDRFSAQQFSDYHSELNMSSLELGDSALYFCASSFNNSPLHFGNGTRLTVT.

The chain recombines TRBV6-2 or TRBV6-3 with TRBJ2-1; the D gene is possibly TRBD1 (5 bases). The germline V gene encodes CDR1 MNHEY and CDR2 SVGEGT. CDR3 length equals 15 residues. V shed 6 bases and J shed 0 bases, with 12 bases lying between them. This chain's CDR3 is CASSPQGGSYNEQFF. In DNA form, the CDR3 reads TGTGCCAGCAGCCCCCAGGGTGGCTCCTACAATGAGCAGTTCTTC.